Presented here are 30 T cell receptor beta chains from one specimen sequenced in a study of shared clonotypes between healthy human individuals (dated by TCRdb to between 2020 and 2021). The library was produced with the immunoSEQ multiplex PCR assay. TCRdb obtained this table from immuneACCESS and retained in-frame rearrangements with V and J assigned. These tables miss some clones; where compared with another copy, unresolved V genes account for less than half of the shortfall, and the remainder is unexplained. A total of 2 million to 2.5 million clones appear in this sample, approximately 95% of them only once. The ten largest make up roughly 0.13% of the sample. Source material: naive CD4+ T cells sorted from blood. The label giving this sample's cell subset or site can be read as: CD45RA+ positively selected. These receptors all come from a man in his late teens or twenties in good health.

This chain connects TRBV19 to TRBJ2-7; 7 bases align to TRBD1. The CDR3 is 15 residues long. The junction had 11 bases not matched to a gene; V was cut back by 5 bases and J by 4 bases. CDR1 LNHDA and CDR2 SQIVND come from the germline V gene (reference sequence). The CDR3 region has the DNA TGTGCCAGTAGTCTTCGGACAGGATCTAGTTACGAGCAGTACTTC. Amino acids: CASSLRTGSSYEQYF.

The chain uses TRBV27 and TRBJ2-7; D might be TRBD2 (5 bases). Germline values: CDR1 MNHEY, CDR2 SMNVEV (reference sequence). V gave up 5 bases and J gave up 2 bases, with 22 bases separating them. CDR3 length equals 17 residues. CDR3 sequence: CASSRVSRGPLTYEQYF. CDR3 in DNA: TGTGCCAGCAGTAGGGTTTCGAGAGGGCCGTTGACCTACGAGCAGTACTTC.

The gene calls are TRBV27 and TRBJ1-6; the D is unclear. The germline CDR1 and CDR2 sequences are MNHEY and SMNVEV (reference sequence). The V end was cut by 4 bases, the J end by 5 bases, with 9 bases between. CDR3 length equals 14 residues. CDR3 sequence (DNA): TGTGCCAGCAGTTCAGGACTGAATAATTCACCCCTCCACTTT. It encodes CASSSGLNNSPLHF.

V gene TRBV6-6 combines with J gene TRBJ2-3, with TRBD2 matching over 10 bases. Trimming removed 6 bases from V and 5 bases from J; junction bases left unmatched: 5. The CDR3 sequence is 14 residues long. Per germline, CDR1 MNHNY and CDR2 SVGAGI (reference sequence). The chain's CDR3 is CASSRRTSGDTQYF. In nucleotides, the CDR3 is TGTGCCAGCAGCCGTAGGACTAGCGGAGATACGCAGTATTTT.

V gene TRBV4-1 combines with J gene TRBJ2-3; TRBD2 aligns across 10 bases. V lost 1 base, J lost 0 bases, and 7 bases stayed unmatched. Per germline, CDR1 MGHRA and CDR2 YSYEKL. The CDR3 is 18 amino acids. CDR3 in DNA: TGCGCCAGCAGCCAAGTTTGGACTAGCGGATATAGCACAGATACGCAGTATTTT. Its protein product is CASSQVWTSGYSTDTQYF.

This sequence joins TRBV5-1 and TRBJ1-6; D is possibly TRBD1 (6 bases). CDR1 and CDR2 (germline): SGHRS, YFSETQ. The CDR3 loop spans 14 amino acids. Trimming pared 4 bases from V and 6 bases from J, leaving 11 bases between. The CDR3 reads CASSKQGSNSPLHF. The CDR3 nucleotides are TGCGCCAGCAGCAAACAGGGCTCTAATTCACCCCTCCACTTT.

A word on this clone: Other DNA sequences in the sample encode the same CDR3. CDR3 in DNA: TGCGCCAGCAGCCTGGACACGAGCTCTGGAAACACCATATATTTT. As protein: CASSLDTSSGNTIYF. The chain uses TRBV5-1 and TRBJ1-3; a possible D gene is TRBD1 (5 bases). From germline, CDR1 is SGHRS and CDR2 YFSETQ. The CDR3 sequence is 15 residues long. Trimming removed 4 bases from V and 0 bases from J, with 11 bases in between.

The rearrangement joins TRBV9 to TRBJ1-4, with D unresolved. Germline lookup yields CDR1 SGDLS and CDR2 YYNGEE. Trimming pared 2 bases from V and 3 bases from J, leaving 11 bases between. The CDR3 is made up of 15 amino acids. CDR3 protein: CASSVQMGANEKLFF. As DNA, the CDR3 is TGTGCCAGCAGCGTTCAGATGGGTGCTAATGAAAAACTGTTTTTT.

The chain couples TRBV6-1 to TRBJ2-5, with 8 bases matching TRBD1. The germline V gene has CDR1 MNHNS and CDR2 SASEGT. The length of the CDR3 is 15 residues. V shed 1 base and J 7 bases; nucleotides not matched to a gene: 8. CDR3 in DNA: TGTGCCAGCAGTGAAGGAGACAGGGGACGGGGGACCCAGTACTTC. Its translation: CASSEGDRGRGTQYF.

The genes are TRBV30 and TRBJ2-7, with 11 nucleotides matching TRBD1. The CDR3 covers 13 residues. V gave up 3 bases and J gave up 6 bases; unmatched junction bases: 4. Germline CDR1 is GTSNPN and CDR2 is SVGIG (reference sequence). CDR3 DNA sequence: TGTGCCTGGAGAGGGGACAGGGGGTCCGAGCAGTACTTC. It codes for CAWRGDRGSEQYF. Together with reference TRBV30 and TRBJ2-7, the CDR3 gives the full variable domain: SQTIHQWPATLVQPVGSPLSLECTVEGTSNPNLYWYRQAAGRGLQLLFYSVGIGQISSEVPQNLSASRPQDRQFILSSKKLLLSDSGFYLCAWRGDRGSEQYFGPGTRLTVT.

The chain joins TRBV4-1 to TRBJ2-7; D remains ambiguous. Trimming cost V 1 base and J 1 base, with 11 bases left between them. CDR1 is MGHRA and CDR2 is YSYEKL in the germline V gene. The CDR3 spans 15 residues. The DNA of the CDR3 is TGCGCCAGCAGCCAAGGTGGTGACGGATCCTACGAGCAGTACTTC. Translated: CASSQGGDGSYEQYF.

The CDR3 is CARGSRAGYGYTF. The CDR3 nucleotides read TGTGCCAGGGGGAGCAGGGCAGGATATGGCTACACCTTC. J is TRBJ1-2 and V is TRBV6-4; TRBD1 might be the D (5 bases). CDR3 size: 13 residues. The V and J ends lost 9 bases and 5 bases respectively, with 16 bases between them. Germline V gene sequence: CDR1 MRHNA, CDR2 SNTAGT.

This chain joins TRBV5-1 and TRBJ2-7; D might be TRBD1 (6 bases). V shed 4 bases and J shed 0 bases, with 14 bases lying between them. Per germline, CDR1 SGHRS and CDR2 YFSETQ. The CDR3 runs 15 residues. The CDR3 loop reads CASSSTGPDSYEQYF. Written as DNA, the CDR3 is TGCGCCAGCAGCAGCACAGGGCCTGACTCCTACGAGCAGTACTTC.

In the case of this clone: Other DNA sequences in this specimen translate into the identical CDR3. The chain employs TRBV25-1 and TRBJ1-2; no definite D call. This CDR3 contains 11 residues. The V and J ends lost 3 bases and 7 bases respectively, with 6 bases between them. Germline V gene data show CDR1 as MGHDK and CDR2 as SYGVNS. CDR3 protein: CASSEGSGYTF. In DNA, the CDR3 is TGTGCCAGCAGTGAGGGTTCTGGCTACACCTTC.

The chain recombines TRBV2 with TRBJ2-3, with D perhaps matching TRBD2 (6 bases). V was shortened by 6 bases and J by 3 bases, with 13 bases between the two germline ends. Germline lookup yields CDR1 SNHLY and CDR2 FYNNEI. This CDR3 spans 14 amino acids. CDR3 nucleotides: TGTGCCAGCAGGGGCGGGGTAACGACAGATACGCAGTATTTT. This translates into CASRGGVTTDTQYF.

To note about this clone: Different DNA sequences within this sample yield the same CDR3. This chain uses TRBV6-5 with TRBJ2-7; 9 bases line up with TRBD1. The V segment lost 6 bases and the J segment 1 base; nucleotides outside the gene matches: 4. This CDR3 spans 14 amino acids. Germline loops: CDR1 MNHEY, CDR2 SVGAGI. CDR3 region: CASRTDRGSYEQYF. The CDR3 coding sequence is TGTGCCAGCAGAACTGACAGGGGGTCCTACGAGCAGTACTTC.

About this clone itself: The same CDR3 also results from other DNA sequences found in this sample. The J gene is TRBJ1-1, the V gene TRBV10-3; 7 bases agree with TRBD1. V dropped 7 bases and J dropped 1; count of bases not matched to a gene: 3. Per the germline V gene, CDR1 is ENHRY and CDR2 is SYGVKD. The CDR3 totals 13 residues. CDR3: CAITGQQNTEAFF. The CDR3 DNA follows: TGTGCCATCACGGGACAGCAGAACACTGAAGCTTTCTTT.

J is TRBJ1-3 and V is TRBV6-1; perhaps TRBD1 as D (6 bases). The germline V gene encodes CDR1 MNHNS and CDR2 SASEGT. The CDR3 totals 14 residues. Trimming removed 6 bases at V and 8 bases at J, with 17 bases between. Here the CDR3 DNA reads TGTGCCAGCAGAGGACAGCAGCTTGTAGACACCATATATTTT. Its protein is CASRGQQLVDTIYF.

The chain recombines TRBV2 with TRBJ2-1; 8 nucleotides line up with TRBD1. Germline V gene sequence: CDR1 SNHLY, CDR2 FYNNEI. The V segment lost 5 bases and the J segment 5 bases; nucleotides outside the gene matches: 8. The CDR3 sequence is 15 residues long. This CDR3 is CASSRQGRLDNEQFF. The CDR3 DNA sequence: TGTGCCAGCAGTAGACAGGGGCGCCTTGACAATGAGCAGTTCTTC. Looking up the rest from reference TRBV2 and TRBJ2-1 gives the full variable domain: EPEVTQTPSHQVTQMGQEVILRCVPISNHLYFYWYRQILGQKVEFLVSFYNNEISEKSEIFDDQFSVERPDGSNFTLKIRSTKLEDSAMYFCASSRQGRLDNEQFFGPGTRLTVL.

As regards this clone: At the DNA level, this CDR3 is encoded by other sequences in the same sample as well. The chain is built from TRBV28 and TRBJ1-5, with D perhaps TRBD1 (5 bases). This CDR3 region has 15 residues. CDR1 is MDHEN and CDR2 is SYDVKM in the germline V gene. V was trimmed by 4 bases and J by 0 bases, leaving 10 bases between them. CDR3 DNA sequence: TGTGCCAGCAGTTCCGACAGTTATAGCAATCAGCCCCAGCATTTT. This translates into CASSSDSYSNQPQHF. The full variable domain, completed using reference TRBV28 and TRBJ1-5, is DVKVTQSSRYLVKRTGEKVFLECVQDMDHENMFWYRQDPGLGLRLIYFSYDVKMKEKGDIPEGYSVSREKKERFSLILESASTNQTSMYLCASSSDSYSNQPQHFGDGTRLSIL.

This clone has just one count. This chain uses TRBV6-5 with TRBJ1-1; TRBD1 matches at 9 bases. CDR1 and CDR2 from the germline V gene are MNHEY and SVGAGI. V trimming: 5 bases; J trimming: 1 base; junction bases outside the gene matches: 5. This CDR3 is 15 amino acids long. The CDR3: CASSIETGGNTEAFF. The CDR3 bases are TGTGCCAGCAGTATCGAGACAGGGGGGAACACTGAAGCTTTCTTT.

The rearrangement uses TRBV7-9 and TRBJ1-1; D is unclear. Looked up from germline, CDR1 is SEHNR and CDR2 is FQNEAQ (reference sequence). The CDR3 consists of 15 residues. V was clipped by 5 bases and J by 6 bases, with 19 bases between them. CDR3 coding DNA: TGTGCCAGCAGCCGTCCCCCGGGGAGTTGGGCTGAAGCTTTCTTT. Translating it yields CASSRPPGSWAEAFF.

V gene TRBV2 combines with J gene TRBJ2-7; tentative D call: TRBD1 (6 bases). Germline CDR1 is SNHLY and CDR2 is FYNNEI. V was cut by 5 bases and J by 0 bases, with 17 bases left in between. The CDR3 is made up of 16 amino acids. The CDR3 region has the DNA TGTGCCAGCAGTTCTCACCGGGACATCGGCTCCTACGAGCAGTACTTC. Amino acid sequence: CASSSHRDIGSYEQYF.

Concerning this clone: Additional DNA sequences in this sample encode the identical CDR3. V gene TRBV29-1 combines with J gene TRBJ1-1, with TRBD1 matching over 8 bases. This CDR3 region has 13 residues. Germline V CDR1 and CDR2: SQVTM, ANQGSEA. V dropped 6 bases and J dropped 1; count of bases not matched to a gene: 4. The CDR3 reads CSVSGQANTEAFF. The CDR3 nucleotides are TGCAGCGTATCGGGACAGGCGAACACTGAAGCTTTCTTT.

The V call is TRBV20-1, the J call TRBJ1-2, with D possibly matching TRBD1 (6 bases). Germline V gene lookup returns CDR1 DFQATT and CDR2 SNEGSKA (reference sequence). The CDR3 runs 11 residues. V was trimmed by 6 bases and J by 8 bases, leaving 13 bases between them. In DNA, the CDR3 is TGCAGTGCCCACCCAGGGGAGGGCTACACCTTC. It encodes CSAHPGEGYTF.

This clone was counted once. V is TRBV12-1 and J is TRBJ1-1; the table's D call, TRBD1, has no DNA check behind it. TRBV12-1 is a pseudogene segment. The CDR3 contains 16 residues. The CDR3 region has the DNA TGTGCCAGCAGTCGGACAGGGGGCAAGATTTGCACTGAAGCTTTCTTT. Protein sequence: CASSRTGGKICTEAFF.

V is TRBV30 and J is TRBJ1-3; no clear D gene. V was cut by 3 bases and J by 4 bases, with 13 bases left in between. This CDR3 spans 14 amino acids. Germline values: CDR1 GTSNPN, CDR2 SVGIG (reference sequence). The CDR3 DNA follows: TGTGCCTGGAGAGCCGGCCCCTCAGGAAACACCATATATTTT. This codes for CAWRAGPSGNTIYF.

The V and J genes are TRBV2 and TRBJ2-7, with TRBD2 matching over 7 bases. Germline CDR1 and CDR2: SNHLY and FYNNEI. The CDR3 covers 15 residues. V was pared by 2 bases and J by 4 bases, with 8 bases of the junction left unmatched. CDR3 loop: CASSESPGGVYEQYF. CDR3 DNA: TGTGCCAGCAGTGAATCCCCTGGGGGGGTATACGAGCAGTACTTC.

V usage is TRBV25-1 and J usage is TRBJ1-4; D may be TRBD1 (6 bases). Germline-derived CDR1 and CDR2 are MGHDK and SYGVNS. The V gene lost 6 bases and the J gene lost 4 bases, with 24 bases spanning the gap. The CDR3 is made up of 18 amino acids. CDR3 loop: CASSDSFGGGRFNEKLFF. The CDR3 DNA follows: TGTGCCAGCAGCGATTCCTTTGGGGGCGGTCGGTTTAATGAAAAACTGTTTTTT.

The chain recombines TRBV5-4 with TRBJ1-1, with 9 bases fitting TRBD1. CDR1 SGHNT and CDR2 YYREEE come from the germline V gene (reference sequence). Unmatched junction bases numbered 9, after V lost 4 bases and J lost 5 bases. This CDR3 contains 15 residues. The CDR3 DNA reads as TGTGCCAGCAGCCCGCTACAGGGGGCAAAAACTGAAGCTTTCTTT. This codes for CASSPLQGAKTEAFF. Based on the CDR3 plus reference TRBV5-4 and TRBJ1-1, the full variable domain is ETGVTQSPTHLIKTRGQQVTLRCSSQSGHNTVSWYQQALGQGPQFIFQYYREEENGRGNFPPRFSGLQFPNYSSELNVNALELDDSALYLCASSPLQGAKTEAFFGQGTRLTVV.